The sample holds one count of the clone carrying this T cell receptor beta chain. The data originate from a study of blood T cell repertoires in COVID-19. The germline gives CDR1 MDHEN, CDR2 SYDVKM. The CDR3 contains 15 residues. Losses at the gene ends were 5 bases for V and 2 bases for J; bases not matched to a gene: 7. Profiling relied on immunoSEQ multiplex PCR, and the TCRdb table lists in-frame clones only, not all of them. The table has some 190,000 clones, 60% to 85% seen once. This sequence was found in a woman aged 45-59 years with active or convalescent COVID-19. Sequenced input: peripheral blood. V and J are TRBV28 and TRBJ2-7; 9 positions agree with TRBD1. CDR3 nucleotide sequence: TGTGCCAGCAGTCCAATCCGGGACAGGGCCTACGAGCAGTACTTC. Its translation is CASSPIRDRAYEQYF.